One sample yielded the 16 T cell receptor beta chains listed below, sequenced in a study of T cells in Graves' hyperthyroidism and ophthalmopathy. Amplification of TCR beta CDR3 regions used RNA as the template. Initially, a first-round RT-PCR of the TCR CDR3 employed the HTBI primer set. One entry per CDR3 protein, called by TCRdb with MiXCR from the multiplex PCR reads. The repertoire holds 350,000 to 400,000 distinct CDR3 sequences, with roughly 19% as singletons. The sample consisted of blood. These receptors all come from a woman under 30 with Graves' hyperthyroidism.

The table lists this clonotype with many counts. The chain combines TRBV10-3 with TRBJ1-2; D call uncertain. The CDR3 runs to 14 residues. V lost 4 bases and J lost 8, with 17 bases in between. The germline CDR1 and CDR2 sequences are ENHRY and SYGVKD. CDR3 sequence: CAISAPDEFHGYTF. The CDR3 bases are TGTGCCATCAGTGCCCCGGACGAATTTCACGGCTACACCTTC.

Turning to this clonotype: This may be a read error: a much more frequent sequence differs by one nucleotide. The V and J genes are TRBV10-3 and TRBJ2-5; 8 bases align to TRBD1. The CDR3 length is 13 residues. V lost 6 bases, J lost 3 bases, and 3 bases stayed unmatched. The germline V gene has CDR1 ENHRY and CDR2 SYGVKD. The CDR3 spells CAISVDREETQYF. CDR3 in DNA: TGTGCCATCAGCGTGGACAGGGAAGAGACCCAGTACTTC.

This clonotype showed up many times. The chain uses TRBV7-8 and TRBJ2-7, with D perhaps TRBD1 or TRBD2 (5 bases each). The CDR3 covers 14 residues. V lost 1 base and J 2 bases, leaving 9 bases between the germline ends. CDR1 SGHVS and CDR2 FQNEAQ come from the germline V gene. CDR3 amino acids: CASSLGGSAYEQYF. CDR3 DNA sequence: TGTGCCAGCAGCTTAGGGGGGTCGGCCTACGAGCAGTACTTC.

This clonotype was detected a few times. The chain carries TRBV18 and TRBJ1-1; no clear D gene. This CDR3 comprises 13 residues. Germline lookup yields CDR1 KGHSH and CDR2 LQKENI. The germline V and J ends were trimmed by 3 bases and 1 base, with 6 bases remaining between them. The CDR3 bases are TGTGCCAGCTCACCTAATTGGAACACTGAAGCTTTCTTT. This codes for CASSPNWNTEAFF.

The chain uses TRBV12-3 or TRBV12-4 and TRBJ2-3, with D perhaps TRBD1 (5 bases). The V gene lost 5 bases and the J gene lost 1 base, with 13 bases spanning the gap. The CDR3 spans 15 residues. DNA of the CDR3: TGTGCCAGCAGTCCCCAGGGTTTGGGCACAGATACGCAGTATTTT. Translation: CASSPQGLGTDTQYF.

This clonotype has only one observation. One end of the junction is discordant with germline, which a read error may explain. This chain connects TRBV24-1 to TRBJ1-3; D is unresolved. The germline gives CDR1 KGHDR, CDR2 SFDVKD. CDR3 size: 14 residues. CDR3 nucleotides: TGTGCCACCAGTGACCCCGTAATCCCGTACACCATATGTTTT. Translation: CATSDPVIPYTICF.

At least ten counts were recorded for this clonotype. The J gene is TRBJ2-7, the V gene TRBV6-5; tentatively, D is TRBD2 (6 bases). Germline values: CDR1 MNHEY, CDR2 SVGAGI. V was shortened by 2 bases and J by 3 bases, with 11 bases between the two germline ends. The CDR3 has 14 amino acids. The CDR3 nucleotides are TGTGCCAGCAGTTACGGGGACTTTTACTACGAGCAGTACTTC. Amino acids: CASSYGDFYYEQYF.

This clonotype was seen more than once but under ten times. The CDR3 DNA is TGTGCCAGCTCACCACGGAGAGGGGTGGAGACTGAAGCTTTCTTT. Its translation: CASSPRRGVETEAFF. The chain carries TRBV18 and TRBJ1-1; a weak D match, TRBD1 (5 bases). From germline, CDR1 is KGHSH and CDR2 LQKENI. V was trimmed by 1 base and J by 5 bases, leaving 14 bases between them. There are 15 residues in the CDR3.

This clonotype was picked up a small number of times. The rearrangement links TRBV9 to TRBJ2-7; possibly TRBD1 for D (6 bases). V lost 4 bases and J lost 5, with 19 bases in between. Germline CDR1 reads SGDLS; CDR2 reads YYNGEE. CDR3 length equals 15 residues. The CDR3: CASSPRQVPEDEQYF. CDR3 sequence (DNA): TGTGCCAGCAGCCCCCGACAGGTTCCTGAGGACGAGCAGTACTTC.

This clonotype has at least ten counts. V is TRBV6-1 and J is TRBJ2-7; D uncertain. Trimming took 9 bases from V and 2 from J, leaving 8 bases between them. The CDR3 runs 11 residues. CDR1 and CDR2 from the germline V gene are MNHNS and SASEGT. The CDR3 region is CASLNPYEQYF. CDR3 in DNA: TGTGCCAGTCTTAATCCCTACGAGCAGTACTTC.

In this sample, this clonotype turned up a few times. The chain joins TRBV10-3 to TRBJ2-2; possible D gene TRBD1, 5 bases. Looked up from germline, CDR1 is ENHRY and CDR2 is SYGVKD. V lost 3 bases and J lost 1, with 9 bases in between. The CDR3 runs 15 residues. This CDR3 reads CAISEPRENTGELFF. The CDR3 DNA reads TGTGCCATCAGTGAACCCAGGGAGAACACCGGGGAGCTGTTTTTT.

This clonotype was seen ten or more times. This chain joins TRBV20-1 and TRBJ1-2; no clear D. The V gene lost 0 bases and the J gene lost 2 bases, with 10 bases spanning the gap. The CDR3 length is 14 residues. In germline, CDR1 is DFQATT, CDR2 SNEGSKA (reference sequence). The CDR3 loop reads CSARDVQKNYGYTF. CDR3 sequence (DNA): TGCAGTGCTAGAGATGTACAGAAAAACTATGGCTACACCTTC.

This clonotype was seen repeatedly, ten times or more. V usage is TRBV7-8 and J usage is TRBJ2-2; D perhaps matches TRBD1 (5 bases). CDR1 SGHVS and CDR2 FQNEAQ come from the germline V gene. The CDR3 is 17 amino acids. Trimming pared 1 base from V and 2 bases from J, leaving 14 bases between. The CDR3 nucleotides read TGTGCCAGCAGCTTAGTGCGTGCAGGGAACAACACCGGGGAGCTGTTTTTT. Translating it yields CASSLVRAGNNTGELFF.

This clonotype was seen repeatedly, ten times or more. This rearrangement joins TRBV5-1 to TRBJ2-7; no firm D call. Trimming took off 0 bases at V and 1 base at J, with 17 bases between the two ends. This CDR3 contains 17 residues. The germline V gene encodes CDR1 SGHRS and CDR2 YFSETQ. The CDR3 spells CASSLAWQHVGSYEQYF. The CDR3 coding sequence is TGCGCCAGCAGCTTGGCCTGGCAGCACGTGGGGTCCTACGAGCAGTACTTC.

At least ten counts were recorded for this clonotype. The chain couples TRBV19 to TRBJ1-5; no clear D gene. Germline lookup yields CDR1 LNHDA and CDR2 SQIVND (reference sequence). CDR3 length: 12 residues. With 3 bases removed from V and 7 bases from J, the gap between germline ends came to 7 bases. Here the CDR3 reads CASSILNQPQHF. The DNA for the CDR3 is TGTGCCAGTAGTATCCTCAACCAGCCCCAGCATTTT.

This clonotype was counted at least ten times. The V and J genes are TRBV16 and TRBJ1-1; D is unresolved. The CDR3 runs to 13 residues. CDR1 KGHSY and CDR2 FQNENV come from the germline V gene. Trimming pared 0 bases from V and 3 bases from J, leaving 5 bases between. For the CDR3, the DNA is TGTGCCAGCAGCCAATCGACCGACACTGAAGCTTTCTTT. Translating gives CASSQSTDTEAFF.